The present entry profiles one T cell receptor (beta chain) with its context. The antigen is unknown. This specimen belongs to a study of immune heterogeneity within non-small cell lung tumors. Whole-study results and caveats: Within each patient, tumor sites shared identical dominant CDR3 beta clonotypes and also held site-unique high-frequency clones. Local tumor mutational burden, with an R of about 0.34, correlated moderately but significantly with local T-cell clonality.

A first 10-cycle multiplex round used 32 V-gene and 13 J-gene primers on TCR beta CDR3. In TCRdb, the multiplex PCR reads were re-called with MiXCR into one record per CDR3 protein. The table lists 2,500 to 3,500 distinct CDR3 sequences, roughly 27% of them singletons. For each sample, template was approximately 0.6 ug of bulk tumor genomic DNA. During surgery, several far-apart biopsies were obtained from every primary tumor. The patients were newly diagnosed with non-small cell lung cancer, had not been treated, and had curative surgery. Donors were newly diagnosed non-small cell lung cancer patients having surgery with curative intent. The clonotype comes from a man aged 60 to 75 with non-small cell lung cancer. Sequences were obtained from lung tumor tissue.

Here the CDR3 reads CSVQGSGTGTYNEQFF. The CDR3 DNA sequence: TGCAGCGTCCAGGGGTCCGGGACAGGGACTTACAATGAGCAGTTCTTC. V usage is TRBV29-1 and J usage is TRBJ2-1; 9 nucleotides match TRBD1. The V gene's germline CDR1 is SQVTM and CDR2 ANQGSEA. The CDR3 loop spans 16 amino acids. Unmatched junction bases numbered 13, after V lost 6 bases and J lost 4 bases.